What follows are 27 T cell receptor beta chains derived from one specimen sequenced in a study of neurological immune-mediated disorders. TCRdb called the 5' RACE reads again in MiXCR, with one record for every CDR3 protein. The table records about 90,000 distinct CDR3 sequences, roughly an eighth of them present only once. Stated time point: longitudinal time-point 2. The sample comprised PBMCs. These receptor sequences come from a female donor with HTLV-1-associated myelopathy (HAM/TSP).

As for this clonotype: This may stem from a read error, because a much larger clone lies one nucleotide away. The chain recombines TRBV2 with TRBJ2-3; TRBD2 agrees at 7 bases. With V trimmed by 2 bases and J by 4 bases, 9 bases remained unmatched. CDR1 is SNHLY, CDR2 FYNNEI, per germline. There are 16 residues in the CDR3. CDR3 in DNA: TGTGCCAGCAGTGAACCGGGACTAACTGATCCAGATACGCAGTATTTT. Translated: CASSEPGLTDPDTQYF.

This clonotype occurred once. V gene TRBV20-1 combines with J gene TRBJ1-1, with D unclear. The V end lost 3 bases, the J end lost 0 bases, and 5 bases lay between the germline ends. This CDR3 region has 12 residues. CDR1 and CDR2 from the germline V gene are DFQATT and SNEGSKA (reference sequence). The CDR3 nucleotides read TGCAGTGCTAGTCGGATGAACACTGAAGCTTTCTTT. As protein: CSASRMNTEAFF.

In this sample, this clonotype turned up many times. The rearrangement uses TRBV7-9 and TRBJ2-1; 8 bases align to TRBD1. The junction had 12 bases not matched to a gene; V was cut back by 5 bases and J by 15 bases. Germline loops: CDR1 SEHNR, CDR2 FQNEAQ (reference sequence). There are 13 residues in the CDR3. The CDR3 DNA follows: TGTGCCAGCAGCATAGGACAGGGTTTAGATTGGTTCTTC. This codes for CASSIGQGLDWFF.

There are many counts of this clonotype. V usage is TRBV5-1 and J usage is TRBJ2-1, with D hard to call. The V gene lost 0 bases and the J gene lost 9 bases, with 7 bases spanning the gap. Germline V gene data show CDR1 as SGHRS and CDR2 as YFSETQ. This CDR3 has 12 amino acids. This CDR3 is CASSLEGSEQFF. The CDR3 region has the DNA TGCGCCAGCAGCTTGGAGGGCAGTGAGCAGTTCTTC. The complete variable domain, with remaining parts taken from reference TRBV5-1 and TRBJ2-1, reads KAGVTQTPRYLIKTRGQQVTLSCSPISGHRSVSWYQQTPGQGLQFLFEYFSETQRNKGNFPGRFSGRQFSNSRSEMNVSTLELGDSALYLCASSLEGSEQFFGPGTRLTVL.

This clonotype was detected many times. This chain joins TRBV20-1 and TRBJ2-5; 8 bases fit TRBD2. The CDR3 is made up of 15 amino acids. Germline V gene data show CDR1 as DFQATT and CDR2 as SNEGSKA (reference sequence). V shed 3 bases, J shed 4 bases, and the junction held 10 bases outside the gene matches. The CDR3 nucleotides read TGCAGTGCTAGTGACGGGGGGGCCCCAAGAGAGACCCAGTACTTC. Translating gives CSASDGGAPRETQYF.

This clonotype was recorded many times. The chain uses TRBV4-2 and TRBJ2-7; 7 bases align to TRBD2. Per germline, CDR1 LGHNA and CDR2 YNFKEQ. The CDR3 runs 16 residues. Trimming removed 0 bases from V and 3 bases from J; junction bases left unmatched: 8. CDR3 amino acids: CASSQDPMGGDYEQYF. CDR3 nucleotide sequence: TGTGCCAGCAGCCAAGATCCGATGGGGGGGGACTACGAGCAGTACTTC.

In its sample, this clonotype was seen many times. The rearrangement links TRBV5-1 to TRBJ2-7, with a tentative D call TRBD1 (6 bases). CDR3 size: 16 residues. Germline V CDR1 and CDR2: SGHRS, YFSETQ. V was clipped by 4 bases and J by 0 bases, with 17 bases between them. For the CDR3, the DNA is TGCGCCAGCAGCGGGGGCCCCGCAGCTCCCTCCTACGAGCAGTACTTC. Encoded protein: CASSGGPAAPSYEQYF.

The sample holds many counts of this clonotype. The rearrangement uses TRBV5-6 and TRBJ2-7; weak D call: TRBD1 (6 bases). Germline V gene lookup returns CDR1 SGHDT and CDR2 YYEEEE. CDR3 length: 15 residues. Trimming took off 1 base at V and 3 bases at J, with 14 bases between the two ends. The CDR3 sequence is CASSLRLGTLYEQYF. CDR3 nucleotides: TGTGCCAGCAGCTTGCGGCTCGGGACACTCTACGAGCAGTACTTC.

The sample holds many counts of this clonotype. The genes are TRBV7-9 and TRBJ1-1, with D possibly being TRBD1 (5 bases). The CDR3 runs to 12 residues. Germline V gene sequence: CDR1 SEHNR, CDR2 FQNEAQ (reference sequence). V was trimmed by 8 bases and J by 4 bases, leaving 11 bases between them. CDR3 DNA sequence: TGTGCCAGCGGGGGGGGGGGCACTGAAGCTTTCTTT. Its protein product is CASGGGGTEAFF.

Ten or more counts support this clonotype. A much more abundant neighbour one base away suggests this may be a read error. The CDR3 loop reads CATSDNRGSSHNEQFF. The CDR3 region has the DNA TGTGCCACCAGTGATAACAGGGGGAGCTCCCACAATGAGCAGTTCTTC. The rearrangement uses TRBV24-1 and TRBJ2-1, with TRBD1 matching over 8 bases. The CDR3 spans 16 residues. Germline V gene data show CDR1 as KGHDR and CDR2 as SFDVKD.

V usage is TRBV3-1 and J usage is TRBJ1-1; D remains ambiguous. The CDR3 extends over 13 amino acids. The germline V gene has CDR1 LGHDT and CDR2 YNNKEL (reference sequence). Deletions cut 0 bases from V and 6 bases from J, with 8 bases between. For the CDR3, the DNA is TGTGCCAGCAGCCAAGATTGGAGGGCTGAAGCTTTCTTT. It is translated as CASSQDWRAEAFF.

This clonotype was observed a single time. The V gene is TRBV27, the J gene TRBJ2-7, with D perhaps being TRBD1 or TRBD2 (5 bases each). The CDR3 runs 12 residues. Germline CDR1 reads MNHEY; CDR2 reads SMNVEV (reference sequence). The V end lost 6 bases, the J end lost 6 bases, and 12 bases lay between the germline ends. The CDR3 is CASSIRGAEQYF. CDR3 coding DNA: TGTGCCAGCAGCATCCGGGGCGCCGAGCAGTACTTC.

The V gene is TRBV7-2, the J gene TRBJ2-3; 7 bases are shared with TRBD1. V gave up 8 bases and J gave up 1 base; unmatched junction bases: 6. Germline assignment: CDR1 SGHTA and CDR2 FQGNSA. The CDR3 extends over 14 amino acids. CDR3 bases: TGTGCCAGCCGCCTAGGACAGGGCACAGATACGCAGTATTTT. Its protein product is CASRLGQGTDTQYF.

This clonotype was counted many times. The chain couples TRBV21-1 to TRBJ1-1; no DNA check was done on the table's D call, TRBD1. TRBV21-1 is flagged as a pseudogene. This CDR3 has 14 residues. CDR3 nucleotide sequence: TGTGCCAGCCTCCGACAGGGGGCACGAACTGAAGCTTTCTTT. Protein product: CASLRQGARTEAFF.

The sample holds many counts of this clonotype. As DNA, the CDR3 is TGTGCCAGCAGTCCCCGGACTAGCGGGGGGGGGGATACGCAGTATTTT. This sequence encodes CASSPRTSGGGDTQYF. The rearrangement uses TRBV28 and TRBJ2-3, with 15 bases fitting TRBD2. The CDR3 totals 16 residues. Germline CDR1 MDHEN, CDR2 SYDVKM. Losses at the gene ends were 5 bases for V and 6 bases for J; bases not matched to a gene: 6.

This clonotype was recorded many times. The V gene is TRBV18, the J gene TRBJ1-2; 8 bases fit TRBD1. The V and J ends lost 2 bases and 2 bases, in that order; junction bases with no gene match: 1. Germline-derived CDR1 and CDR2 are KGHSH and LQKENI. The CDR3 is 14 amino acids. CDR3 coding DNA: TGTGCCAGCTCACCAGGACAGGGAAACTATGGCTACACCTTC. The encoded protein is CASSPGQGNYGYTF.

At least ten counts were recorded for this clonotype. The rearrangement joins TRBV7-9 to TRBJ2-7, with D uncertain. Germline V gene data show CDR1 as SEHNR and CDR2 as FQNEAQ (reference sequence). This CDR3 spans 12 amino acids. The V and J ends lost 5 bases and 3 bases respectively, with 8 bases between them. The CDR3 loop is CASSPGLYEQYF. The DNA for the CDR3 is TGTGCCAGCAGCCCCGGGCTCTACGAGCAGTACTTC.

This clonotype showed up just a few times. The chain couples TRBV28 to TRBJ2-1, with 7 bases that match TRBD1. Germline V gives CDR1 MDHEN, CDR2 SYDVKM. V gave up 4 bases and J gave up 4 bases; unmatched junction bases: 4. The CDR3 is 14 residues long. CDR3 coding DNA: TGTGCCAGCAGTTCCCAGACAGGGTACAATGAGCAGTTCTTC. Translating gives CASSSQTGYNEQFF. Based on the CDR3 plus reference TRBV28 and TRBJ2-1, the full variable domain is DVKVTQSSRYLVKRTGEKVFLECVQDMDHENMFWYRQDPGLGLRLIYFSYDVKMKEKGDIPEGYSVSREKKERFSLILESASTNQTSMYLCASSSQTGYNEQFFGPGTRLTVL.

This chain joins TRBV7-3 and TRBJ2-1; 11 bases fit TRBD1. The CDR3 is 15 residues long. Germline CDR1 reads SGHTA; CDR2 reads FQGTGA. V dropped 5 bases and J dropped 6; count of bases not matched to a gene: 6. For the CDR3, the DNA is TGTGCCAGCAGCCTCTCCGGGACAGGGGGCAATGAGCAGTTCTTC. Translating gives CASSLSGTGGNEQFF.

This clonotype has at least ten counts. J is TRBJ2-6 and V is TRBV5-1, with 9 positions matching TRBD1. Per germline, CDR1 SGHRS and CDR2 YFSETQ. CDR3 length: 19 residues. With V trimmed by 4 bases and J by 0 bases, 11 bases remained unmatched. CDR3 in amino acids: CASSVPGQGSFSGANVLTF. Here the CDR3 DNA reads TGCGCCAGCAGCGTTCCGGGACAGGGAAGTTTCTCTGGGGCCAACGTCCTGACTTTC.

The sample holds many counts of this clonotype. The CDR3 DNA is TGCGCCAGCAGCTTTTACGGGACTCTTGTTGGCACTGAAGCTTTCTTT. The encoded protein is CASSFYGTLVGTEAFF. The genes are TRBV5-1 and TRBJ1-1; tentative D call: TRBD1 (5 bases). V was clipped by 2 bases and J by 4 bases, with 18 bases between them. The germline CDR1 and CDR2 sequences are SGHRS and YFSETQ. The CDR3 sequence is 16 residues long.

This clonotype was seen only a few times. V usage is TRBV20-1 and J usage is TRBJ2-5; 10 positions agree with TRBD1. V lost 1 base to trimming and J lost 1 base; unmatched junction nucleotides: 6. The CDR3 covers 16 residues. The germline CDR1 and CDR2 sequences are DFQATT and SNEGSKA (reference sequence). The CDR3 here is CSARGLRDRGQETQYF. CDR3 coding DNA: TGCAGTGCTAGAGGCCTCCGGGACAGGGGCCAAGAGACCCAGTACTTC.

In its sample, this clonotype was seen many times. The chain joins TRBV5-1 to TRBJ1-1; 9 bases agree with TRBD1. This CDR3 spans 14 amino acids. The germline V gene encodes CDR1 SGHRS and CDR2 YFSETQ. With 0 bases clipped from V and 7 bases from J, the junction kept 4 bases outside the gene matches. CDR3 bases: TGCGCCAGCAGCTTGGGACAGGGGGAAGATGAAGCTTTCTTT. This codes for CASSLGQGEDEAFF.

This clonotype was observed many times. The rearrangement joins TRBV5-1 to TRBJ2-3; 9 bases are a match to TRBD2. CDR3 length equals 16 residues. V dropped 0 bases and J dropped 1; count of bases not matched to a gene: 3. Looked up from germline, CDR1 is SGHRS and CDR2 is YFSETQ. The CDR3 spells CASSLGIAGGTDTQYF. Here the CDR3 DNA reads TGCGCCAGCAGCTTGGGGATAGCGGGGGGCACAGATACGCAGTATTTT.

The J gene is TRBJ1-2, the V gene TRBV11-2; D is undetermined. There are 12 residues in the CDR3. Germline values: CDR1 SGHAT, CDR2 FQNNGV. The chain's CDR3 is CDGSQDGYGYTF. The CDR3 DNA reads as TGTGACGGCAGCCAGGACGGCTATGGCTACACCTTC.

V gene TRBV6-4 combines with J gene TRBJ2-2, with 7 bases lining up with TRBD1. In germline, CDR1 is MRHNA, CDR2 SNTAGT. This CDR3 is built from 16 residues. With V trimmed by 6 bases and J by 6 bases, 13 bases remained unmatched. CDR3 sequence (DNA): TGTGCCAGCAGCCCTGTGGATGGCAGGGGGTCCGGGGAGCTGTTTTTT. Amino acids: CASSPVDGRGSGELFF.

The chain employs TRBV2 and TRBJ2-2; unclear D gene. The CDR3 sequence is 18 residues long. Germline V lookup: CDR1 SNHLY, CDR2 FYNNEI. The V end was cut by 8 bases, the J end by 4 bases, with 26 bases between. CDR3 residues: CASETTPGSIVGTGELFF. The CDR3 DNA reads TGTGCCAGCGAGACGACTCCGGGCTCCATAGTGGGCACCGGGGAGCTGTTTTTT. The full variable domain, its missing parts supplied by reference TRBV2 and TRBJ2-2, is EPEVTQTPSHQVTQMGQEVILRCVPISNHLYFYWYRQILGQKVEFLVSFYNNEISEKSEIFDDQFSVERPDGSNFTLKIRSTKLEDSAMYFCASETTPGSIVGTGELFFGEGSRLTVL.